A single sample gave rise to the 5 T cell receptor beta chains below, sequenced in a study of blood T cell repertoires in COVID-19. The table came from immunoSEQ multiplex PCR; TCRdb's copy has only in-frame clones and leaves some out. The sample lists roughly 200,000 clones; 87% were seen once. What was sequenced was peripheral blood. These receptors were collected from a man aged 60 to 75 who had recovered from COVID-19.

About this clone itself: A junction boundary mismatches the germline segment, possibly from a read error. The rearrangement links TRBV24-1 to TRBJ2-3, with a weak D call TRBD1 (5 bases). CDR3 length equals 14 residues. In germline, CDR1 is KGHDR, CDR2 SFDVKD. The CDR3 loop reads CATSDLQGTDTQYF. The CDR3 DNA is TGTGCCACCAGTGATTTGCAGGGCACTGATACGCAGTATTTT.

This chain connects TRBV24-1 to TRBJ1-2; a weak D match, TRBD1 (6 bases). Trimming removed 3 bases at V and 0 bases at J, with 13 bases between. Germline values: CDR1 KGHDR, CDR2 SFDVKD. The CDR3 length is 16 residues. DNA for the CDR3: TGTGCCACCAGTGATGCCGAACAGGGCTCTAACTATGGCTACACCTTC. This codes for CATSDAEQGSNYGYTF.

This clone was observed a single time. V and J are TRBV19 and TRBJ2-3, with 8 bases lining up with TRBD1. CDR3 length: 15 amino acids. Germline values: CDR1 LNHDA, CDR2 SQIVND (reference sequence). Trimming cost V 5 bases and J 0 bases; bases outside gene matches: 4. The CDR3 DNA reads TGTGCCAGTAGTTCCGACAGGGGTAGCACAGATACGCAGTATTTT. Amino acids: CASSSDRGSTDTQYF.

The chain recombines TRBV7-3 with TRBJ2-7, with 11 bases identical to TRBD2. This CDR3 region has 14 residues. The germline gives CDR1 SGHTA, CDR2 FQGTGA. J gave up 2 bases and V 5 bases, and 2 bases lay outside the gene matches. The CDR3 sequence is CASSLAGGPYEQYF. The DNA of the CDR3 is TGTGCCAGCAGCCTAGCGGGAGGCCCCTACGAGCAGTACTTC.

The rearrangement joins TRBV19 to TRBJ2-3, with TRBD2 identical over 12 bases. The ends lost 4 bases at V and 3 bases at J; junction bases unmatched: 5. Per the germline V gene, CDR1 is LNHDA and CDR2 is SQIVND (reference sequence). The CDR3 has 16 amino acids. The CDR3 DNA is TGTGCCAGTAGTACCCTAGCGGGAGGGTGGACAGATACGCAGTATTTT. It codes for CASSTLAGGWTDTQYF. Combining the CDR3 with reference TRBV19 and TRBJ2-3 gives the whole variable domain DGGITQSPKYLFRKEGQNVTLSCEQNLNHDAMYWYRQDPGQGLRLIYYSQIVNDFQKGDIAEGYSVSREKKESFPLTVTSAQKNPTAFYLCASSTLAGGWTDTQYFGPGTRLTVL.